This T cell receptor beta chain comes out of a study of shared clonotypes between healthy human individuals. This clone was seen only once. Its antigen is as yet unknown. Study-level results: A handful of donors shared 4.5% to 6.5% of their naive CD4 clonotypes.

CD4+ cell separation produced CD45RA+ naive and CD45RA-negative memory subsets. The CDR3 sequence is 14 residues long. Germline loops: CDR1 MDHEN, CDR2 SYDVKM. The V end was cut by 5 bases, the J end by 9 bases, with 14 bases between. TCRdb keeps only in-frame clones here, not all; method: immunoSEQ multiplex PCR. The data hold approximately 2,300,000 clones, with roughly 90% observed a single time. The sample consisted of naive CD4+ T cells from PBMCs. The subset is: CD45RA+ positively selected. The sequence derives from a man aged 18 to 30 in good health. Some clones in this sample may be carry-over from other donors' samples. The chain is built from TRBV28 and TRBJ1-6; D not certain. The CDR3 DNA sequence: TGTGCCAGCAGTCCTATCAGTTTCTCTTCACCCCTCCACTTT. It encodes CASSPISFSSPLHF.